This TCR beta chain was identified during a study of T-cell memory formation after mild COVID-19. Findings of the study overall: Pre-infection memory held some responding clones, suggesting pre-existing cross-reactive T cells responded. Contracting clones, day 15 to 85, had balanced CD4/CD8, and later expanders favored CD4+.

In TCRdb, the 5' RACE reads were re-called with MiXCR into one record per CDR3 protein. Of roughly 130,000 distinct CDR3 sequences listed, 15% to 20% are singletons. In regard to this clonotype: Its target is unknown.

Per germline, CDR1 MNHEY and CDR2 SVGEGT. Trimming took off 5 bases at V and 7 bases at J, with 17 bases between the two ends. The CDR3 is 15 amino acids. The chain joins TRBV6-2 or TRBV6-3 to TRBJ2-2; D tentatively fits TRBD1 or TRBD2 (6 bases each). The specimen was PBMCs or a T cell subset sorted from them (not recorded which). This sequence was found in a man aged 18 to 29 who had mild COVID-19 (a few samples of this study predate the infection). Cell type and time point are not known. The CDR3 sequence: CASSPGRGLNGELFF. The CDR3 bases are TGTGCCAGCAGTCCCGGCCGGGGGCTTAACGGGGAGCTGTTTTTT.